One and the same sample provided the 24 T cell receptor beta chains below, sequenced in a study of CD8 T cells in ankylosing spondylitis. TCRdb called the 5' RACE reads again in MiXCR, with one record for every CDR3 protein. In the table there are around 100,000 distinct CDR3 sequences, 24% of which are singletons. Sequencing was carried out using synovial fluid, either unsorted or a sorted T cell fraction (not recorded which). These receptors originate from a male donor with ankylosing spondylitis.

On this clonotype: With a much larger clone just one base away, this may be a read error. This sequence joins TRBV4-1 and TRBJ1-5, with D uncertain. V was cut by 2 bases and J by 0 bases, with 2 bases left in between. The CDR3 length is 13 residues. Germline CDR1 reads MGHRA; CDR2 reads YSYEKL. The CDR3 sequence: CASSQNSNQPQHF. The CDR3 DNA follows: TGCGCCAGCAGCCAAAATAGCAATCAGCCCCAGCATTTT.

There are a few counts of this clonotype. The chain has TRBV9 and TRBJ2-2; 8 nucleotides match TRBD2. This CDR3 contains 14 residues. V was pared by 5 bases and J by 3 bases, with 3 bases of the junction left unmatched. CDR1 and CDR2 from the germline V gene are SGDLS and YYNGEE. CDR3 sequence (DNA): TGTGCCAGCAGAGCGGGAGCCGACACCGGGGAGCTGTTTTTT. Amino acid sequence: CASRAGADTGELFF.

There are a few counts of this clonotype. This sequence joins TRBV7-2 and TRBJ1-1, with 10 positions matching TRBD1. V lost 2 bases to trimming and J lost 6 bases; unmatched junction nucleotides: 9. Germline V gene data show CDR1 as SGHTA and CDR2 as FQGNSA. The CDR3 sequence is 16 residues long. CDR3: CASSLHDRGLRSEAFF. CDR3 DNA: TGTGCCAGCAGCTTACACGACAGGGGGCTTAGGTCTGAAGCTTTCTTT. The variable domain in full, with the rest retrieved from reference TRBV7-2 and TRBJ1-1, is GAGVSQSPSNKVTEKGKDVELRCDPISGHTALYWYRQSLGQGLEFLIYFQGNSAPDKSGLPSDRFSAERTGGSVSTLTIQRTQQEDSAVYLCASSLHDRGLRSEAFFGQGTRLTVV.

The V gene is TRBV10-3, the J gene TRBJ2-6; D may be TRBD1 or TRBD2 (5 bases each). This CDR3 is 17 amino acids long. The ends were cut back, 8 bases at V and 0 bases at J, with 17 bases in the middle. Germline CDR1 ENHRY, CDR2 SYGVKD. CDR3 bases: TGTGCCATCGGGGGTCTGGGCGCCAACTCTGGGGCCAACGTCCTGACTTTC. Translating gives CAIGGLGANSGANVLTF.

The chain employs TRBV12-3 or TRBV12-4 and TRBJ2-6, with D perhaps TRBD1 or TRBD2 (5 bases each). CDR3 length: 15 residues. The V and J ends lost 2 bases and 4 bases respectively, with 9 bases between them. The CDR3 region is CASSLWGSGANVLTF. The CDR3 DNA sequence: TGTGCCAGCAGTTTATGGGGGTCCGGGGCCAACGTCCTGACTTTC.

V is TRBV5-1 and J is TRBJ2-2; 10 nucleotides line up with TRBD2. The V gene's germline CDR1 is SGHRS and CDR2 YFSETQ. Trimming took 4 bases from V and 4 from J; bases not matched to a gene: 10. This CDR3 is built from 17 residues. DNA for the CDR3: TGCGCCAGCAGCCCAAGGACTAGCGGAAGCGGCACCGGGGAGCTGTTTTTT. Its translation is CASSPRTSGSGTGELFF.

The sample holds a few counts of this clonotype. The chain joins TRBV7-6 to TRBJ2-2; TRBD1 matches at 7 bases. This CDR3 has 16 amino acids. Losses at the gene ends were 3 bases for V and 2 bases for J; bases not matched to a gene: 6. Per the germline V gene, CDR1 is SGHVS and CDR2 is FNYEAQ. Here the CDR3 DNA reads TGTGCCAGCAGCTTCCAGACAGGGCTAAACACCGGGGAGCTGTTTTTT. It codes for CASSFQTGLNTGELFF.

This clonotype came up once. A junction end diverges from the germline sequence, so it may reflect a read error. The chain uses TRBV11-2 and TRBJ2-5, with D perhaps matching TRBD1 (6 bases). The CDR3 sequence is 13 residues long. CDR1 is SGHAT and CDR2 is FQNNGV in the germline V gene. The CDR3 coding sequence is TGTGCCTGCAGGCCCGGACAGCAAGAGACCCAGTACTTC. Protein sequence: CACRPGQQETQYF. The whole variable domain, remainder taken from reference TRBV11-2 and TRBJ2-5, is EAGVAQSPRYKIIEKRQSVAFWCNPISGHATLYWYQQILGQGPKLLIQFQNNGVVDDSQLPKDRFSAERLKGVDSTLKIQPAKLEDSAVYLCACRPGQQETQYFGPGTRLLVL.

This clonotype has at least ten counts. This rearrangement joins TRBV6-1 to TRBJ2-7, with a weak D call TRBD2 (5 bases). The CDR3 loop spans 14 amino acids. Germline lookup yields CDR1 MNHNS and CDR2 SASEGT. The V end was cut by 4 bases, the J end by 1 base, with 11 bases between. CDR3 amino acids: CASSGRGRSYEQYF. CDR3 DNA sequence: TGTGCCAGCAGTGGTAGAGGGCGGTCCTACGAGCAGTACTTC.

CDR3 DNA sequence: TGCAGTGCTAGAGATTCCGGGACAGCAGATACGCAGTATTTT. It specifies CSARDSGTADTQYF. This chain links TRBV20-1 with TRBJ2-3; 7 bases are shared with TRBD1. The germline CDR1 and CDR2 sequences are DFQATT and SNEGSKA (reference sequence). J lost 4 bases, V lost 0 bases, and 4 bases had no gene match. The CDR3 contains 14 residues.

This clonotype appeared many times. The V call is TRBV2, the J call TRBJ2-2, with 11 bases that match TRBD2. The V gene end was trimmed by 6 bases and the J gene end by 5 bases; junction bases not matched to a gene: 8. The CDR3 length is 16 residues. CDR1 is SNHLY, CDR2 FYNNEI, per germline. CDR3 residues: CASSHYTSGSTGELFF. In nucleotides, the CDR3 is TGTGCCAGCAGCCATTATACTAGCGGGAGTACCGGGGAGCTGTTTTTT. Variable domain in full (rest from reference TRBV2 and TRBJ2-2): EPEVTQTPSHQVTQMGQEVILRCVPISNHLYFYWYRQILGQKVEFLVSFYNNEISEKSEIFDDQFSVERPDGSNFTLKIRSTKLEDSAMYFCASSHYTSGSTGELFFGEGSRLTVL.

This clonotype was seen at least ten times. The V and J genes are TRBV5-1 and TRBJ2-3; D ambiguous. This CDR3 has 15 amino acids. Per the germline V gene, CDR1 is SGHRS and CDR2 is YFSETQ. The V end lost 4 bases, the J end lost 1 base, and 13 bases lay between the germline ends. CDR3 protein: CASSQGDPRTDTQYF. For the CDR3, the DNA is TGCGCCAGCAGCCAAGGTGACCCCCGCACAGATACGCAGTATTTT.

V and J are TRBV11-1 and TRBJ2-1; 9 positions agree with TRBD2. CDR1 SGHAT and CDR2 FQDESV come from the germline V gene (reference sequence). V lost 6 bases, J lost 3 bases, and 6 bases stayed unmatched. The CDR3 covers 15 residues. In DNA, the CDR3 is TGTGCCAGCAGTCCTGGGCGGGGGGGCTACAATGAGCAGTTCTTC. Translation: CASSPGRGGYNEQFF.

The gene calls are TRBV29-1 and TRBJ2-1; D gene ambiguous. From germline, CDR1 is SQVTM and CDR2 ANQGSEA. This CDR3 comprises 11 residues. Trimming cost V 5 bases and J 10 bases, with 12 bases left between them. CDR3: CSVNGAREQFF. The CDR3 nucleotides read TGCAGCGTTAACGGAGCAAGGGAGCAGTTCTTC.

The chain is built from TRBV11-2 and TRBJ1-2; tentatively, D is TRBD1 (5 bases). The CDR3 runs 12 residues. CDR1 is SGHAT, CDR2 FQNNGV, per germline. V lost 3 bases to trimming and J lost 13 bases, with 15 bases between them. CDR3 sequence reads: CASSFNQGVCTF. CDR3 sequence (DNA): TGTGCCAGCAGCTTTAACCAGGGTGTCTGCACCTTC. The full variable domain, its missing parts supplied by reference TRBV11-2 and TRBJ1-2, is EAGVAQSPRYKIIEKRQSVAFWCNPISGHATLYWYQQILGQGPKLLIQFQNNGVVDDSQLPKDRFSAERLKGVDSTLKIQPAKLEDSAVYLCASSFNQGVCTFGSGTRLTVV.

This clonotype was seen at least ten times. The chain carries TRBV3-1 and TRBJ2-6; no clear D gene. The V end lost 0 bases, the J end lost 4 bases, and 10 bases lay between the germline ends. Germline V gene lookup returns CDR1 LGHDT and CDR2 YNNKEL (reference sequence). The CDR3 has 16 residues. CDR3 protein: CASSQEEGFGANVLTF. In nucleotides, the CDR3 is TGTGCCAGCAGCCAAGAGGAAGGGTTCGGGGCCAACGTCCTGACTTTC.

This clonotype appeared a few times. V usage is TRBV7-9 and J usage is TRBJ2-2; no definite D call. Germline loops: CDR1 SEHNR, CDR2 FQNEAQ (reference sequence). The CDR3 length is 12 residues. Trimming took 3 bases from V and 5 from J, leaving 4 bases between them. The CDR3 sequence: CASSLYTGELFF. In nucleotides, the CDR3 is TGTGCCAGCAGCTTGTATACCGGGGAGCTGTTTTTT.

The gene calls are TRBV6-2 or TRBV6-3 and TRBJ1-1, with 9 nucleotides matching TRBD1. The CDR3 is 14 amino acids. V dropped 5 bases and J dropped 9; count of bases not matched to a gene: 10. Looked up from germline, CDR1 is MNHEY and CDR2 is SVGEGT. In DNA form, the CDR3 reads TGTGCCAGCAGTAACCTACAGGGGGCCGGGAAAGCTTTCTTT. This gives the protein CASSNLQGAGKAFF.

This clonotype has more than one count but fewer than ten. This chain uses TRBV5-4 with TRBJ2-5, with a tentative D call TRBD1 (5 bases). CDR1 is SGHNT and CDR2 is YYREEE in the germline V gene (reference sequence). CDR3 size: 15 residues. The germline V and J ends were trimmed by 4 bases and 1 base, with 14 bases remaining between them. The DNA of the CDR3 is TGTGCCAGCAGCCCGCAGGGAACTTTCCAAGAGACCCAGTACTTC. Its translation is CASSPQGTFQETQYF.

On this clonotype: A read error may be the cause here, since a much bigger clone is one base away. V gene TRBV7-6 combines with J gene TRBJ2-2; 7 nucleotides match TRBD1. The CDR3 length is 14 residues. The germline gives CDR1 SGHVS, CDR2 FNYEAQ. The CDR3 region has the DNA TGTGGCACCTCTTCCCTAGGGACAGCCGGGGAGCTGTTTTTT. Translating it yields CGTSSLGTAGELFF.

This clonotype was found a few times. This sequence joins TRBV24-1 and TRBJ2-5; D remains unclear. V dropped 6 bases and J dropped 5 bases, with 6 bases sitting between them. The CDR3 is 11 amino acids. CDR1 is KGHDR and CDR2 is SFDVKD in the germline V gene. The CDR3 DNA reads as TGTGCCACCAGTAGGACGGAGACCCAGTACTTC. It encodes CATSRTETQYF.

This clonotype was counted only a few times. The V gene is TRBV11-1, the J gene TRBJ2-7; a possible D gene is TRBD2 (6 bases). This CDR3 has 12 amino acids. Trimming removed 0 bases from V and 7 bases from J, with 7 bases in between. Germline V lookup: CDR1 SGHAT, CDR2 FQDESV (reference sequence). The CDR3 reads CASSLAAGEQYF. The CDR3, as DNA: TGTGCCAGCAGCTTAGCGGCGGGGGAGCAGTACTTC.

This clonotype was picked up a small number of times. The chain combines TRBV15 with TRBJ2-5; TRBD2 aligns across 7 bases. V lost 1 base, J lost 5 bases, and 10 bases stayed unmatched. CDR1 is LNHNV and CDR2 is YYDKDF in the germline V gene (reference sequence). The CDR3 length is 16 residues. CDR3: CATSRGEGGSAETQYF. CDR3 coding DNA: TGTGCCACCAGCAGAGGGGAGGGAGGGAGTGCGGAGACCCAGTACTTC.

The chain recombines TRBV7-9 with TRBJ1-2, with D uncertain. The V end was cut by 2 bases, the J end by 0 bases, with 10 bases between. Germline lookup yields CDR1 SEHNR and CDR2 FQNEAQ (reference sequence). This CDR3 region has 15 residues. The CDR3 protein is CASSLTALANYGYTF. In nucleotides, the CDR3 is TGTGCCAGCAGCTTAACAGCCCTCGCTAACTATGGCTACACCTTC.